These 24 T cell receptor beta chains came from one sample sequenced in a study of blood T cell repertoires in COVID-19. Measured with immunoSEQ multiplex PCR; TCRdb has only the in-frame clones, and not every one. The table includes 130,000 or so clones, over 80% detected once. Source material: peripheral blood. The receptors here all came from a man in his sixties with active or convalescent COVID-19.

The chain is built from TRBV28 and TRBJ1-6, with D hard to call. Trimming cost V 7 bases and J 6 bases, with 16 bases left between them. The CDR3 has 15 residues. Germline V lookup: CDR1 MDHEN, CDR2 SYDVKM. CDR3 amino acids: CASIEGGFGNSPLHF. As DNA, the CDR3 is TGTGCCAGCATCGAGGGTGGGTTCGGTAATTCACCCCTCCACTTT.

The chain combines TRBV7-9 with TRBJ1-1; D uncertain. The CDR3 sequence is 13 residues long. The germline V and J ends were trimmed by 0 bases and 6 bases, with 8 bases remaining between them. Germline values: CDR1 SEHNR, CDR2 FQNEAQ (reference sequence). The CDR3 is CASSLAHGSEAFF. The CDR3 bases are TGTGCCAGCAGCTTAGCGCACGGGTCTGAAGCTTTCTTT.

V is TRBV10-3 and J is TRBJ1-1, with 7 bases lining up with TRBD1. CDR1 and CDR2 (germline): ENHRY, SYGVKD. The J segment lost 0 bases and the V segment lost 2 bases, leaving 9 bases of the junction unmatched. The CDR3 is 17 residues long. CDR3 protein: CAISEGPGTAMNTEAFF. CDR3 coding DNA: TGTGCCATCAGTGAGGGACCCGGGACAGCCATGAACACTGAAGCTTTCTTT.

V usage is TRBV19 and J usage is TRBJ1-1, with a tentative D call TRBD1 (5 bases). CDR1 is LNHDA, CDR2 SQIVND, per germline (reference sequence). Trimming shortened V by 8 bases and J by 2 bases, and 15 bases separated the two germline ends. The CDR3 has 14 residues. The CDR3 DNA follows: TGTGCCAGTGGGGCTCTGGGTGGCAACACTGAAGCTTTCTTT. Translating gives CASGALGGNTEAFF.

The chain combines TRBV15 with TRBJ2-2, with TRBD1 as a possible D gene (6 bases). V lost 1 base and J 0 bases, leaving 15 bases between the germline ends. CDR1 is LNHNV, CDR2 YYDKDF, per germline (reference sequence). The CDR3 sequence is 18 residues long. In DNA, the CDR3 is TGTGCCACCAGCAGAGCCCGCAGGGGCCTCGCGAACACCGGGGAGCTGTTTTTT. This gives the protein CATSRARRGLANTGELFF.

The chain employs TRBV28 and TRBJ2-1; 10 bases fit TRBD2. V gave up 5 bases and J gave up 0 bases; unmatched junction bases: 4. Germline CDR1 reads MDHEN; CDR2 reads SYDVKM. The CDR3 is made up of 16 amino acids. This chain's CDR3 is CASSAWTSGSYNEQFF. Written as DNA, the CDR3 is TGTGCCAGCAGTGCCTGGACTAGCGGCTCCTACAATGAGCAGTTCTTC. Full variable domain (rest looked up from reference TRBV28 and TRBJ2-1): DVKVTQSSRYLVKRTGEKVFLECVQDMDHENMFWYRQDPGLGLRLIYFSYDVKMKEKGDIPEGYSVSREKKERFSLILESASTNQTSMYLCASSAWTSGSYNEQFFGPGTRLTVL.

This chain links TRBV7-3 with TRBJ2-1, with D unresolved. The CDR3 totals 12 residues. V lost 3 bases, J lost 9 bases, and 9 bases lay in between. The V gene's germline CDR1 is SGHTA and CDR2 FQGTGA. The CDR3 here is CASSFSVSEQFF. CDR3 nucleotide sequence: TGTGCCAGCAGCTTTTCTGTCAGTGAGCAGTTCTTC.

The V and J genes are TRBV10-1 and TRBJ2-7; weak D call: TRBD2 (7 bases). The CDR3 extends over 16 amino acids. The germline gives CDR1 WNHNN, CDR2 SYGVQD (reference sequence). The V end lost 3 bases, the J end lost 2 bases, and 17 bases lay between the germline ends. The chain's CDR3 is CASSEVPGGRPYEQYF. In nucleotides, the CDR3 is TGCGCCAGCAGTGAAGTCCCGGGGGGCAGGCCCTACGAGCAGTACTTC.

This chain connects TRBV9 to TRBJ1-2; D uncertain. The CDR3 is 12 amino acids. Trimming took off 6 bases at V and 8 bases at J, with 14 bases between the two ends. CDR1 and CDR2 from the germline V gene are SGDLS and YYNGEE. CDR3 in DNA: TGTGCCAGCAATTCAGGTATAGGCGGCTACACCTTC. This sequence encodes CASNSGIGGYTF.

CDR3 coding DNA: TGTGCCAGCAGTTTTGGGTATTCAGGGCCAAGCTCCTACGAGCAGTACTTC. This gives the protein CASSFGYSGPSSYEQYF. The chain is built from TRBV27 and TRBJ2-7; D possibly corresponds to TRBD1 (5 bases). The CDR3 totals 17 residues. V gave up 3 bases and J gave up 0 bases, with 18 bases separating them. Germline assignment: CDR1 MNHEY and CDR2 SMNVEV (reference sequence).

J is TRBJ2-7 and V is TRBV2; 7 bases line up with TRBD1. After removal of 6 bases from V and 4 bases from J, the junction contained 6 bases not matched to a gene. Germline CDR1 is SNHLY and CDR2 is FYNNEI. The CDR3 runs 13 residues. The CDR3 DNA reads TGTGCCAGCAGAGCCCGACAGGGTTACGAGCAGTACTTC. It yields the protein CASRARQGYEQYF.

The V and J genes are TRBV19 and TRBJ1-4, with D possibly matching TRBD1 (6 bases). Germline V gene data show CDR1 as LNHDA and CDR2 as SQIVND (reference sequence). V was cut by 4 bases and J by 8 bases, with 23 bases left in between. The CDR3 contains 17 residues. The CDR3 bases are TGTGCCAGTAGTACCCCTCGCTCCGGGACAATGTCCGAAAAACTGTTTTTT. Translating gives CASSTPRSGTMSEKLFF.

This chain connects TRBV5-5 to TRBJ2-7; 12 nucleotides agree with TRBD1. V was clipped by 0 bases and J by 3 bases; unmatched bases: 4. Germline lookup yields CDR1 SGHKS and CDR2 YYEKEE (reference sequence). The CDR3 is 16 residues long. CDR3 region: CASSLEGQGAFYEQYF. CDR3 nucleotide sequence: TGTGCCAGCAGCTTGGAGGGACAGGGGGCTTTCTACGAGCAGTACTTC.

This clone appeared a single time. The chain employs TRBV9 and TRBJ2-3; TRBD2 aligns across 9 bases. The V segment lost 3 bases and the J segment 7 bases; nucleotides outside the gene matches: 12. Germline loops: CDR1 SGDLS, CDR2 YYNGEE. The CDR3 contains 16 residues. Written as DNA, the CDR3 is TGTGCCAGCAGCGCCCCGGGAAATAGCGGGAGCAATACGCAGTATTTT. Amino acid sequence: CASSAPGNSGSNTQYF.

The chain joins TRBV7-9 to TRBJ1-2; the match to TRBD1 covers 12 bases. CDR1 and CDR2 (germline): SEHNR, FQNEAQ (reference sequence). The ends lost 4 bases at V and 3 bases at J; junction bases unmatched: 6. The CDR3 totals 16 residues. The CDR3 nucleotides are TGTGCCAGCAGCTCCGGGACAGGGGGCGAGGACTATGGCTACACCTTC. This sequence encodes CASSSGTGGEDYGYTF.

This clone was detected once. This rearrangement joins TRBV7-9 to TRBJ1-1; 7 nucleotides line up with TRBD1. Losses at the gene ends were 5 bases for V and 0 bases for J; bases not matched to a gene: 3. Germline assignment: CDR1 SEHNR and CDR2 FQNEAQ (reference sequence). The CDR3 contains 14 residues. In DNA form, the CDR3 reads TGTGCCAGCAGCAGACAGGGCATGAACACTGAAGCTTTCTTT. This sequence encodes CASSRQGMNTEAFF.

The J gene is TRBJ2-1, the V gene TRBV7-9; 9 positions agree with TRBD2. Germline CDR1 and CDR2: SEHNR and FQNEAQ (reference sequence). The CDR3 loop spans 16 amino acids. Trimming removed 4 bases from V and 4 bases from J; junction bases left unmatched: 8. This CDR3 reads CASSSWTSDSYNEQFF. CDR3 coding DNA: TGTGCCAGCAGCTCGTGGACTAGCGACTCGTACAATGAGCAGTTCTTC.

This clone was observed once. The chain is built from TRBV5-1 and TRBJ1-1; TRBD1 is a possible D gene (6 bases). Trimming removed 0 bases from V and 4 bases from J, with 13 bases in between. In germline, CDR1 is SGHRS, CDR2 YFSETQ. The CDR3 length is 15 residues. CDR3 DNA sequence: TGCGCCAGCAGCTTGGATCCAGGGGCGGGCACTGAAGCTTTCTTT. Amino acid sequence: CASSLDPGAGTEAFF.

This chain links TRBV24-1 with TRBJ1-2, with no clear D. V gave up 9 bases and J gave up 2 bases, with 9 bases separating them. This CDR3 contains 12 residues. Germline loops: CDR1 KGHDR, CDR2 SFDVKD. The CDR3 sequence: CATSGGNYGYTF. The CDR3 nucleotides are TGTGCCACCTCGGGCGGGAACTATGGCTACACCTTC.

This chain links TRBV2 with TRBJ1-5; D is unresolved. There are 16 residues in the CDR3. Germline values: CDR1 SNHLY, CDR2 FYNNEI. Trimming removed 2 bases at V and 0 bases at J, with 11 bases between. CDR3 in amino acids: CASSERRVYSNQPQHF. The CDR3, as DNA: TGTGCCAGCAGTGAACGCCGGGTTTATAGCAATCAGCCCCAGCATTTT.

V is TRBV28 and J is TRBJ1-2; TRBD1 aligns across 11 bases. This CDR3 is built from 15 residues. Trimming cost V 2 bases and J 7 bases; bases outside gene matches: 6. Germline CDR1 MDHEN, CDR2 SYDVKM. The CDR3 sequence: CASSLGGQGVFGYTF. The CDR3 DNA follows: TGTGCCAGCAGTTTAGGGGGACAGGGGGTTTTTGGCTACACCTTC.

The chain recombines TRBV27 with TRBJ1-6, with D possibly matching TRBD1 (5 bases). The CDR3 is 14 amino acids. V lost 5 bases, J lost 5 bases, and 10 bases lay in between. CDR1 and CDR2 (germline): MNHEY, SMNVEV (reference sequence). The CDR3 DNA reads TGTGCCAGCAGTCGGACACGGGATAATTCACCCCTCCACTTT. Its translation is CASSRTRDNSPLHF.

V usage is TRBV9 and J usage is TRBJ1-1; 8 nucleotides align to TRBD1. Germline CDR1 and CDR2: SGDLS and YYNGEE. The CDR3 consists of 15 residues. The V and J ends lost 0 bases and 2 bases, in that order; junction bases with no gene match: 3. The CDR3: CASSVGTGPNTEAFF. The DNA of the CDR3 is TGTGCCAGCAGCGTAGGGACAGGGCCTAACACTGAAGCTTTCTTT.

The chain has TRBV29-1 and TRBJ2-3; the D gene is possibly TRBD2 (6 bases). V was trimmed by 0 bases and J by 4 bases, leaving 11 bases between them. The germline V gene has CDR1 SQVTM and CDR2 ANQGSEA. CDR3 length: 14 amino acids. CDR3 loop: CSVEDRLASDTQYF. CDR3 in DNA: TGCAGCGTTGAAGATCGCCTAGCGTCAGATACGCAGTATTTT.